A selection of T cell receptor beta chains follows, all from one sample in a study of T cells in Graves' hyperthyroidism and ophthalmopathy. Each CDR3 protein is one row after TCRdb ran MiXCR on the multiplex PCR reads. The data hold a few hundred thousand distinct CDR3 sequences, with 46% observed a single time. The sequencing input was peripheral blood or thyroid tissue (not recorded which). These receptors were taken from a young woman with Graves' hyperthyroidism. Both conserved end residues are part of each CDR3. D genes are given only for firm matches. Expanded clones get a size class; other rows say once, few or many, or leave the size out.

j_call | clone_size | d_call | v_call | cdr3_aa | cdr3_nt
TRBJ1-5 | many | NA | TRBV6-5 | CASSLTGPSPQHF | TGTGCCAGCAGCCTGACAGGACCATCGCCCCAGCATTTT
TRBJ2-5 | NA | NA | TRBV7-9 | CASSEGQTNSNQPQYF | TGTGCCAGCAGCGAAGGACAGACTAATAGCAATCAGCCCCAGTACTTC
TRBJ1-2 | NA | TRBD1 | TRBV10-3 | CAISGDRAGMRYTF | TGTGCCATCAGTGGGGACAGGGCCGGGATGCGCTACACCTTC
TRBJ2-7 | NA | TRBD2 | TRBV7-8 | CASSLTASGRAVQYF | TGTGCCAGCAGCTTAACGGCTAGCGGGAGGGCCGTGCAGTACTTC
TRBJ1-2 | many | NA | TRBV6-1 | CASSQGLANYGYTF | TGTGCCAGCAGTCAGGGATTAGCTAACTATGGCTACACCTTC
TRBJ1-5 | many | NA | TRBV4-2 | CASSQARDQPQHF | TGTGCCAGCAGCCAAGCGCGGGATCAGCCCCAGCATTTT
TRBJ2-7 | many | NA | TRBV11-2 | CASSLQLPYEQYF | TGTGCCAGCAGCTTACAACTGCCCTACGAGCAGTACTTC
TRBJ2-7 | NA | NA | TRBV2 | CASSGVLGTYEQYF | TGTGCCAGCAGTGGCGTGCTAGGAACCTACGAGCAGTACTTC
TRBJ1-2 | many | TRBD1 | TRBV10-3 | CAISEGTGDGYTF | TGTGCCATCAGTGAGGGGACAGGGGACGGCTACACCTTC
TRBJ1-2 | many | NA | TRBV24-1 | CATSEEGMGYTF | TGTGCCACCAGTGAGGAGGGCATGGGCTACACCTTC
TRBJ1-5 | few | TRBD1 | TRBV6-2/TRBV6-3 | CASSYSGTVEYQPQHF | TGTGCCAGCAGTTACAGCGGGACAGTAGAATATCAGCCCCAGCATTTT
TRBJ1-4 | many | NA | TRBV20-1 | CSASRDREKLFF | TGCAGTGCTAGCAGGGACCGGGAAAAACTGTTTTTT
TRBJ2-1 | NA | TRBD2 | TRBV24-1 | CATSDYALTTSGSYNEQFF | TGTGCCACCAGTGACTATGCCTTGACGACTAGCGGATCCTACAATGAGCAGTTCTTC
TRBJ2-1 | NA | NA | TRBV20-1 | CSAGGRTINEQFF | TGCAGTGCTGGAGGGCGGACCATCAATGAGCAGTTCTTC
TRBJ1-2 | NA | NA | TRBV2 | CASNRGGYTF | TGTGCCAGCAATCGAGGAGGCTACACCTTC
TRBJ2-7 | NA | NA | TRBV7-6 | CASQQESSYEQYF | TGTGCTAGCCAGCAAGAAAGCTCCTACGAGCAGTACTTC
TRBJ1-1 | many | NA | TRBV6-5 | CASSYSPHLNTEAFF | TGTGCCAGCAGTTACTCACCGCACCTGAACACTGAAGCTTTCTTT
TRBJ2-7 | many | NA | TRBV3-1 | CASSFGLIYEQYF | TGTGCCAGCAGCTTCGGACTAATCTACGAGCAGTACTTC
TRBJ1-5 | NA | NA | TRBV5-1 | CASSLDAGWQPQHF | TGCGCCAGCAGCTTGGACGCGGGATGGCAGCCCCAGCATTTT
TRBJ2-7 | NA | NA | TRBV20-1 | CSARRTEVNEQYF | TGCAGTGCTAGACGGACAGAGGTCAACGAGCAGTACTTC
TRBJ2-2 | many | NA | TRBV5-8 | CASSLGWLKRELFF | TGTGCCAGCAGCTTGGGTTGGTTGAAGCGGGAGCTGTTTTTT
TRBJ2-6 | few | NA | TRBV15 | CATSRTQGPGANVLTF | TGTGCCACCAGCAGAACTCAGGGACCTGGGGCCAACGTCCTGACTTTC